What follows are 31 T cell receptor beta chains derived from one specimen sequenced in a study of CD8+CD57+ T cells in acquired aplastic anemia. The template used for profiling TCR beta VDJ and CDR3 was genomic DNA. One entry per CDR3 protein results from TCRdb running MiXCR on the reads. The sample has approximately 45,000 distinct CDR3 sequences, around 70% seen once; the top ten hold around 36%. Sequencing was carried out using sorted CD4+, CD8+, or CD8+CD57+ T cells (not recorded which) from PBMCs. The receptor set was obtained from a human donor in good health, serving as a control.

This clonotype was seen at least ten times. DNA of the CDR3: TGTGCCAGCAGGGGGGACGGTGACACCGGGGAGCTGTTTTTT. Amino acids: CASRGDGDTGELFF. J is TRBJ2-2 and V is TRBV9; D is possibly TRBD1 or TRBD2 (5 bases each). Per the germline V gene, CDR1 is SGDLS and CDR2 is YYNGEE. V shed 5 bases and J shed 3 bases, with 11 bases lying between them. The CDR3 has 14 amino acids.

The rearrangement joins TRBV2 to TRBJ2-3; 13 bases align to TRBD2. Trimming cost V 5 bases and J 5 bases; bases outside gene matches: 4. The CDR3 extends over 15 amino acids. From germline, CDR1 is SNHLY and CDR2 FYNNEI. CDR3 loop: CASSWTSGGGDTQYF. The CDR3 DNA reads as TGTGCCAGCAGTTGGACTAGCGGGGGCGGAGATACGCAGTATTTT. The complete variable domain, with remaining parts taken from reference TRBV2 and TRBJ2-3, reads EPEVTQTPSHQVTQMGQEVILRCVPISNHLYFYWYRQILGQKVEFLVSFYNNEISEKSEIFDDQFSVERPDGSNFTLKIRSTKLEDSAMYFCASSWTSGGGDTQYFGPGTRLTVL.

This clonotype has a handful of counts. The chain recombines TRBV29-1 with TRBJ2-1; TRBD2 matches at 10 bases. This CDR3 is built from 14 residues. Trimming took 3 bases from V and 4 from J; bases not matched to a gene: 3. Germline V gene data show CDR1 as SQVTM and CDR2 as ANQGSEA. The DNA for the CDR3 is TGCAGCGTTGACACTAGCGGGGTTTACAATGAGCAGTTCTTC. Protein product: CSVDTSGVYNEQFF.

The chain combines TRBV2 with TRBJ2-5; maybe TRBD1 (5 bases). This CDR3 contains 13 residues. Trimming pared 2 bases from V and 7 bases from J, leaving 11 bases between. Looked up from germline, CDR1 is SNHLY and CDR2 is FYNNEI. The CDR3 region is CASSEQGEGTQYF. CDR3 nucleotides: TGTGCCAGCAGTGAACAGGGTGAAGGGACCCAGTACTTC.

The chain employs TRBV29-1 and TRBJ2-7; possible D gene TRBD2, 7 bases. V lost 6 bases and J 3 bases, leaving 15 bases between the germline ends. The CDR3 contains 13 residues. Germline CDR1 SQVTM, CDR2 ANQGSEA. The CDR3 DNA follows: TGCAGCGTGGCGGGGGCTAGCGACTACGAGCAGTACTTC. Its translation: CSVAGASDYEQYF.

This chain connects TRBV20-1 to TRBJ2-7, with D perhaps being TRBD1 or TRBD2 (5 bases each). Germline CDR1 reads DFQATT; CDR2 reads SNEGSKA (reference sequence). The V and J ends lost 1 base and 3 bases respectively, with 19 bases between them. The CDR3 is 16 amino acids. The CDR3 is CSARVDGTEALYEQYF. Here the CDR3 DNA reads TGCAGTGCTAGAGTGGACGGGACGGAAGCTCTCTACGAGCAGTACTTC.

V gene TRBV7-9 combines with J gene TRBJ1-1; D ambiguous. With 1 base removed from V and 2 bases from J, the gap between germline ends came to 11 bases. CDR3 length equals 15 residues. Germline CDR1 SEHNR, CDR2 FQNEAQ (reference sequence). The CDR3 nucleotides are TGTGCCAGCAGCTTAGACCATGGAGGCAACACTGAAGCTTTCTTT. Protein product: CASSLDHGGNTEAFF.

The CDR3 DNA is TGTGCCAGTAGTATAAGCGGGGGGGATCAAGAGACCCAGTACTTC. Its protein is CASSISGGDQETQYF. This rearrangement joins TRBV19 to TRBJ2-5; 10 bases are shared with TRBD2. V was pared by 2 bases and J by 2 bases, with 2 bases of the junction left unmatched. Germline V gene lookup returns CDR1 LNHDA and CDR2 SQIVND (reference sequence). This CDR3 region has 15 residues.

The J gene is TRBJ2-7, the V gene TRBV10-3, with D possibly being TRBD1 (6 bases). The CDR3 contains 14 residues. V was trimmed by 10 bases and J by 5 bases, leaving 21 bases between them. CDR1 is ENHRY, CDR2 SYGVKD, per germline. The CDR3 here is CATKLIQGTHEQYF. The CDR3 DNA follows: TGTGCCACAAAGCTCATACAGGGAACCCACGAGCAGTACTTC.

J is TRBJ1-2 and V is TRBV2; TRBD1 agrees at 8 bases. Per germline, CDR1 SNHLY and CDR2 FYNNEI. This CDR3 is 14 amino acids long. V lost 8 bases to trimming and J lost 4 bases; unmatched junction nucleotides: 9. This chain's CDR3 is CASSRGTGSYGYTF. CDR3 sequence (DNA): TGTGCCAGCTCCCGAGGGACAGGCAGCTATGGCTACACCTTC.

The V and J genes are TRBV20-1 and TRBJ2-3, with TRBD2 matching 13 bases. CDR1 DFQATT and CDR2 SNEGSKA come from the germline V gene (reference sequence). J was trimmed by 5 bases and V by 3 bases; bases with no gene match: 8. The CDR3 length is 16 residues. The CDR3 DNA sequence: TGCAGTGCTAGGGGGACTAGCGGGGATGGAGGAGATACGCAGTATTTT. This sequence encodes CSARGTSGDGGDTQYF.

This chain joins TRBV19 and TRBJ2-5, with D unclear. The CDR3 runs 11 residues. V was trimmed by 4 bases and J by 1 base, leaving 1 base between them. From germline, CDR1 is LNHDA and CDR2 SQIVND (reference sequence). This CDR3 reads CASSTQETQYF. The CDR3 bases are TGTGCCAGTAGTACCCAAGAGACCCAGTACTTC. The full variable domain, in which reference TRBV19 and TRBJ2-5 provide the parts outside the CDR3, is DGGITQSPKYLFRKEGQNVTLSCEQNLNHDAMYWYRQDPGQGLRLIYYSQIVNDFQKGDIAEGYSVSREKKESFPLTVTSAQKNPTAFYLCASSTQETQYFGPGTRLLVL.

In this sample, this clonotype turned up many times. The gene calls are TRBV6-1 and TRBJ2-7, with TRBD1 matching 7 bases. Germline V lookup: CDR1 MNHNS, CDR2 SASEGT. The V and J ends lost 5 bases and 0 bases, in that order; junction bases with no gene match: 7. The CDR3 covers 15 residues. The CDR3 nucleotides are TGTGCCAGCAGTTTGGGACAGTCAAGCTCCTACGAGCAGTACTTC. Its translation is CASSLGQSSSYEQYF.

The V call is TRBV2, the J call TRBJ2-1; 11 nucleotides line up with TRBD2. CDR1 and CDR2 from the germline V gene are SNHLY and FYNNEI. V lost 8 bases, J lost 3 bases, and 6 bases stayed unmatched. This CDR3 is 15 amino acids long. The CDR3 region has the DNA TGTGCCAGCGAGACCGGGACTAGCGGCTACAATGAGCAGTTCTTC. The encoded protein is CASETGTSGYNEQFF. The full variable domain, its missing parts supplied by reference TRBV2 and TRBJ2-1, is EPEVTQTPSHQVTQMGQEVILRCVPISNHLYFYWYRQILGQKVEFLVSFYNNEISEKSEIFDDQFSVERPDGSNFTLKIRSTKLEDSAMYFCASETGTSGYNEQFFGPGTRLTVL.

The chain couples TRBV7-2 to TRBJ2-7; maybe TRBD1 (6 bases). From germline, CDR1 is SGHTA and CDR2 FQGNSA. The CDR3 consists of 14 residues. Trimming left V 3 bases short and J 3 bases short, with 12 bases between. CDR3 sequence reads: CASSFAGARYEQYF. The DNA of the CDR3 is TGTGCCAGCAGCTTTGCAGGGGCGCGCTACGAGCAGTACTTC.

The table lists this clonotype with a few counts. The chain uses TRBV7-3 and TRBJ1-1; D gene unclear. V gave up 2 bases and J gave up 1 base, with 5 bases separating them. CDR3 length equals 13 residues. Per germline, CDR1 SGHTA and CDR2 FQGTGA. The CDR3, as DNA: TGTGCCAGCAGCTTATTCGGGAACACTGAAGCTTTCTTT. This gives the protein CASSLFGNTEAFF.

The chain uses TRBV29-1 and TRBJ2-7, with 8 bases aligning to TRBD1. In germline, CDR1 is SQVTM, CDR2 ANQGSEA. CDR3 length: 13 residues. The J segment lost 3 bases and the V segment lost 6 bases, leaving 7 bases of the junction unmatched. The DNA for the CDR3 is TGCAGCGTCGAGGACAGGGAGGACTACGAGCAGTACTTC. Translation: CSVEDREDYEQYF.

J is TRBJ2-7 and V is TRBV7-2; D perhaps matches TRBD1 (6 bases). V gave up 6 bases and J gave up 4 bases, with 16 bases separating them. The germline V gene has CDR1 SGHTA and CDR2 FQGNSA. The CDR3 is 14 residues long. CDR3 DNA: TGTGCCAGCAGTAGTCCGGGACATACTTACGAGCAGTACTTC. Translation: CASSSPGHTYEQYF.

This chain links TRBV10-3 with TRBJ1-2; 8 bases are shared with TRBD1. Germline assignment: CDR1 ENHRY and CDR2 SYGVKD. J lost 7 bases, V lost 4 bases, and 11 bases had no gene match. CDR3 length: 15 amino acids. CDR3 region: CAISATTGEDSGYTF. As DNA, the CDR3 is TGTGCCATCAGTGCCACGACAGGGGAAGATAGTGGCTACACCTTC.

This clonotype occurred a few times. The V gene is TRBV2, the J gene TRBJ2-7; D call uncertain. The CDR3 is made up of 15 amino acids. Germline V gives CDR1 SNHLY, CDR2 FYNNEI. V lost 3 bases, J lost 3 bases, and 15 bases lay in between. The CDR3 DNA follows: TGTGCCAGCAGTGAGCTAGAGCCCCTACTCTACGAGCAGTACTTC. Translated, it gives CASSELEPLLYEQYF.

Concerning this clonotype itself: A junction boundary mismatches the germline segment, possibly from a read error. The chain carries TRBV25-1 and TRBJ2-7; D is possibly TRBD1 (6 bases). Germline-derived CDR1 and CDR2 are MGHDK and SYGVNS. The CDR3 loop spans 16 amino acids. CDR3 protein: CASEKLRTEPPYGQYF. The CDR3 nucleotides are TGTGCCAGCGAAAAGCTCCGGACAGAACCACCCTACGGGCAGTACTTC.

The chain is built from TRBV2 and TRBJ1-1, with D maybe TRBD1 (6 bases). Trimming took off 5 bases at V and 1 base at J, with 17 bases between the two ends. Germline V gene sequence: CDR1 SNHLY, CDR2 FYNNEI. The CDR3 contains 16 residues. The CDR3 DNA is TGTGCCAGCAGTACTTCTGAGACAGGCCCGAACACTGAAGCTTTCTTT. This codes for CASSTSETGPNTEAFF.

V is TRBV19 and J is TRBJ1-2; D not resolved. V was shortened by 4 bases and J by 4 bases, with 10 bases between the two germline ends. Germline V CDR1 and CDR2: LNHDA, SQIVND (reference sequence). This CDR3 contains 13 residues. In DNA form, the CDR3 reads TGTGCCAGTAGTAGTGTGCGGGTCTATGGCTACACCTTC. Its translation: CASSSVRVYGYTF.

This clonotype is deemed medium-sized. This chain joins TRBV2 and TRBJ1-3, with D perhaps matching TRBD1 (5 bases). With 3 bases removed from V and 2 bases from J, the gap between germline ends came to 8 bases. The length of the CDR3 is 14 residues. Germline V gene data show CDR1 as SNHLY and CDR2 as FYNNEI. The CDR3 nucleotides are TGTGCCAGCAGTGACTCGGGGGCTGGAAACACCATATATTTT. It specifies CASSDSGAGNTIYF.

The CDR3 sequence is CSATYHVADSYTDTQYF. Written as DNA, the CDR3 is TGCAGTGCGACCTATCATGTAGCGGATAGCTACACAGATACGCAGTATTTT. The gene calls are TRBV20-1 and TRBJ2-3, with D maybe TRBD2 (6 bases). Germline assignment: CDR1 DFQATT and CDR2 SNEGSKA (reference sequence). V was clipped by 6 bases and J by 2 bases, with 24 bases between them. The CDR3 consists of 17 residues.

The chain employs TRBV15 and TRBJ2-2, with D perhaps matching TRBD1 or TRBD2 (5 bases each). Germline lookup yields CDR1 LNHNV and CDR2 YYDKDF (reference sequence). The V end was cut by 1 base, the J end by 0 bases, with 9 bases between. This CDR3 contains 16 residues. As DNA, the CDR3 is TGTGCCACCAGCAGAGTTCCGGGGCCGAACACCGGGGAGCTGTTTTTT. It codes for CATSRVPGPNTGELFF.

The chain employs TRBV25-1 and TRBJ1-1, with 8 bases fitting TRBD1. V trimming: 4 bases; J trimming: 5 bases; junction bases outside the gene matches: 9. The CDR3 length is 15 residues. Germline-derived CDR1 and CDR2 are MGHDK and SYGVNS. The chain's CDR3 is CASSGDRTGGTEAFF. Here the CDR3 DNA reads TGTGCCAGCAGTGGGGACAGGACGGGTGGTACTGAAGCTTTCTTT.

This clonotype was picked up many times. The chain couples TRBV3-1 to TRBJ2-5; D not certain. CDR3 length: 16 residues. The germline gives CDR1 LGHDT, CDR2 YNNKEL (reference sequence). V lost 1 base and J lost 2, with 14 bases in between. The CDR3 sequence: CASSQGVTPSQETQYF. The DNA for the CDR3 is TGTGCCAGCAGCCAAGGAGTAACCCCGTCTCAAGAGACCCAGTACTTC.

The chain links TRBV19 to TRBJ1-2; no definite D call. V dropped 5 bases and J dropped 0 bases, with 4 bases sitting between them. Per the germline V gene, CDR1 is LNHDA and CDR2 is SQIVND (reference sequence). The CDR3 is 12 amino acids. The CDR3 coding sequence is TGTGCCAGTAGTCTCACTAACTATGGCTACACCTTC. It encodes CASSLTNYGYTF.

This chain connects TRBV20-1 to TRBJ2-5; TRBD2 matches at 7 bases. CDR3 size: 13 residues. Germline values: CDR1 DFQATT, CDR2 SNEGSKA (reference sequence). V lost 6 bases to trimming and J lost 2 bases; unmatched junction nucleotides: 6. The CDR3 DNA reads as TGCAGTGCCGGGAGGAGGACGCAAGAGACCCAGTACTTC. Protein sequence: CSAGRRTQETQYF.

The chain is built from TRBV15 and TRBJ2-7; D not certain. CDR3 length equals 15 residues. Deletions cut 0 bases from V and 3 bases from J, with 12 bases between. CDR1 LNHNV and CDR2 YYDKDF come from the germline V gene (reference sequence). The CDR3 DNA reads TGTGCCACCAGCAGAGACACCTCTCCGATCTACGAGCAGTACTTC. As protein: CATSRDTSPIYEQYF. Looking up the rest from reference TRBV15 and TRBJ2-7 gives the full variable domain: DAMVIQNPRYQVTQFGKPVTLSCSQTLNHNVMYWYQQKSSQAPKLLFHYYDKDFNNEADTPDNFQSRRPNTSFCFLDIRSPGLGDTAMYLCATSRDTSPIYEQYFGPGTRLTVT.